This TCR beta chain was recovered during a study of PD-L1 blockade in urothelial cancer. Across the study: Patients started atezolizumab in the mid-2010s, 1,200 mg intravenously every 3 weeks. There were a median of approximately 130,000 T cells in blood samples. Timepoints chosen for blood analysis were 3 weeks (second dose) and 6 weeks after treatment start.

The CDR3 sequence is 17 residues long. With 3 bases clipped from V and 5 bases from J, the junction kept 9 bases outside the gene matches. Germline values: CDR1 SGHTS, CDR2 YDEGEE. The repertoire was sequenced with immunoSEQ multiplex PCR; TCRdb's copy has only in-frame clones and lacks some. The sample includes some 50,000 clones, roughly nine tenths of them seen just once. Time point defined: pretreatment peripheral blood. There were between 1 and 8 samples from each patient, taken pretreatment and on-treatment. Here the sequenced sample was PBMCs, taken around atezolizumab (anti-PD-L1) treatment. The gene calls are TRBV5-8 and TRBJ2-7, with 15 bases that match TRBD2. The sequence derives from a woman aged 55-70 years with urothelial cancer. The CDR3 DNA reads TGTGCCAGCAGCTGGGGACTAGCGGGAGGTTTTTTCCACGAGCAGTACTTC. Translated, it gives CASSWGLAGGFFHEQYF.